The rows below give T cell receptor beta chains drawn from one sample of a study of CD8+ T cells in alopecia areata. Only in-frame clones appear in the TCRdb table, and some are missing; sequencing was by immunoSEQ multiplex PCR. Among about 150,000 clones listed, around half were seen once. The input for sequencing was CD8+ T cells sorted from blood, taken at week 0. These receptors came from a human donor with alopecia areata. Both conserved end residues are part of each CDR3. A D gene is named only where the DNA matches it firmly. The listing skips clone size in some rows; elsewhere it reads once, few, many or a size class.

v_gene,abundance,j_gene,d_gene,CDR3nt,CDR3aa
TRBV14,few,TRBJ1-4,-,TGTGCCAGCAGCCAAGATGGCAGCTTGAATGAAAAACTGTTTTTT,CASSQDGSLNEKLFF
TRBV7-3,-,TRBJ2-1,-,TGTGCCAGCAGCCCCAGTTTAGGGGGAAATGAGCAGTTCTTC,CASSPSLGGNEQFF
TRBV30,-,TRBJ1-1,-,TGTGCCTGGGTCAGACTGAACACTGAAGCTTTCTTT,CAWVRLNTEAFF
TRBV13,-,TRBJ2-7,-,TGCGCCAGCAGCCATGCCGTGTGGGTAAGACCCCACGAGCAGTACTTC,CASSHAVWVRPHEQYF
TRBV6-5,-,TRBJ2-2,TRBD1,TGTGCCAGCAGCAGGGGGTCGAACACCGGGGAGCTGTTTTTT,CASSRGSNTGELFF
TRBV6-1,-,TRBJ2-1,TRBD2,TGTGCCAGCAGGACTAGCGGGGGTACCTACAATGAGCAGTTCTTC,CASRTSGGTYNEQFF
TRBV5-1,few,TRBJ1-5,-,TGCGCCAGCAGCTGGGGGCAGGGTAGCAATCAGCCCCAGCATTTT,CASSWGQGSNQPQHF
TRBV27,-,TRBJ2-5,-,TGTGCCAGCAGTTTATCGATCGGGGAGCTGAAAGAGACCCAGTACTTC,CASSLSIGELKETQYF
TRBV14,-,TRBJ2-1,-,TGTGCCAGCAGCCAAGCGAACCGGGACTTTTACAATGAGCAGTTCTTC,CASSQANRDFYNEQFF
TRBV6-5,-,TRBJ2-7,-,TGTGCCAGCGCTCCCCTAGCCCTCACGGGGTACGAGCAGTACTTC,CASAPLALTGYEQYF
TRBV9,-,TRBJ2-7,TRBD1,TGTGCCAGCAGTGAAGGGACAGGGGTCTACGAGCAGTACTTC,CASSEGTGVYEQYF
TRBV30,-,TRBJ1-6,TRBD1,TGTGCCTGGGGGGACAGCGTGGGTCTCAATTCACCCCTCCACTTT,CAWGDSVGLNSPLHF
TRBV30,-,TRBJ2-5,TRBD1,TGTGCCTCGACAGGGTCTGGGACCCAGTACTTC,CASTGSGTQYF
TRBV19,-,TRBJ2-7,-,TGTGCCAGTAGTATGGGTTACGAGCAGTACTTC,CASSMGYEQYF
TRBV6-1,once,TRBJ1-2,-,TGTGCCAGCAGCTCCACAGGGATGGTCAATGGCTACACCTTC,CASSSTGMVNGYTF
TRBV29-1,-,TRBJ2-2,-,TGCAGCGTCATGTCGAGCGGGGAGCTGTTTTTT,CSVMSSGELFF
TRBV13,-,TRBJ2-3,-,TGTGCCAGCAGCTTAGCGCAAGATACGCAGTATTTT,CASSLAQDTQYF
TRBV29-1,-,TRBJ2-7,TRBD1,TGCAGCGTTGAAGGGACAGGGGGCCCCTACGAGCAGTACTTC,CSVEGTGGPYEQYF
TRBV4-3,-,TRBJ2-1,-,TGCGCCAGCAGCCAAAGAATCAACAATGAGCAGTTCTTC,CASSQRINNEQFF
TRBV13,-,TRBJ1-6,-,TGTGCCAGCAGCTTATCTAGGTATAATTCACCCCTCCACTTT,CASSLSRYNSPLHF
TRBV27,-,TRBJ1-1,-,TGTGCCAGCAGTTCACGGACATATGGCACTGAAGCTTTCTTT,CASSSRTYGTEAFF
TRBV11-2,few,TRBJ2-3,-,TGTGCCAGCAGAGTAAGCACAGATACGCAGTATTTT,CASRVSTDTQYF
TRBV28,few,TRBJ2-7,-,TGTGCCAGCAGTTTGTCTATCCACGAGCAGTACTTC,CASSLSIHEQYF
TRBV25-1,-,TRBJ2-7,-,TGTGCCAGCAGTGAAACCTACGAGCAGTACTTC,CASSETYEQYF
TRBV15,-,TRBJ2-3,-,TGTGCCACCAGCCGAGAGCATAGCCCCCCAGATACGCAGTATTTT,CATSREHSPPDTQYF
TRBV7-9,-,TRBJ1-5,-,TGTGCCAGCAGCTTAGTGGGCGGTGGCAATCAGCCCCAGCATTTT,CASSLVGGGNQPQHF
TRBV5-6,-,TRBJ2-7,-,TGTGCCAGCAGCTTTAGGGACACCAACTACGAGCAGTACTTC,CASSFRDTNYEQYF
TRBV12-5,-,TRBJ2-3,-,TGTGCTTCCGGCGGGCCAAATAGGGGTACGCAGTATTTT,CASGGPNRGTQYF
TRBV29-1,-,TRBJ2-6,-,TGCAGCGTTGACGACAGAAACTCTGGGGCCAACGTCCTGACTTTC,CSVDDRNSGANVLTF
TRBV7-2,-,TRBJ1-1,-,TGTGCCAGCAGCTTAGTGGGCAGGGAAGCTTTCTTT,CASSLVGREAFF
TRBV2,-,TRBJ2-1,TRBD2,TGTGCCAGCAGTGAGCTAGCGGGAGCCTACAATGAGCAGTTCTTC,CASSELAGAYNEQFF
TRBV7-8,-,TRBJ2-7,-,TGTGCCAGCAGCTTAGAGGCGTTGAGGTACGAGCAGTACTTC,CASSLEALRYEQYF
TRBV30,-,TRBJ1-5,-,TGTGCCTGGAGTGTTTCAGTCGATCAGCCCCAGCATTTT,CAWSVSVDQPQHF
TRBV7-2,-,TRBJ2-5,TRBD2,TGTGCCAGCAGCTTGGTGAGCGGGGGGTCTGAGACCCAGTACTTC,CASSLVSGGSETQYF
TRBV28,-,TRBJ2-5,TRBD2,TGTGCCAGCAGTTACGGACTAGCGGGGGGATCTCAAGAGACCCAGTACTTC,CASSYGLAGGSQETQYF
TRBV28,-,TRBJ1-5,-,TGTGCCAGCAGTCCCAGCAGTATGGGGGGATCGCCCCAGCATTTT,CASSPSSMGGSPQHF
TRBV7-8,few,TRBJ2-2,TRBD2,TGTGCCAGCACCTTAGCGGGGGTGAGGTCCGGGGAGCTGTTTTTT,CASTLAGVRSGELFF
TRBV4-1,-,TRBJ2-2,-,TGCGCCAGCATGGCATTAGGGGCGGGCGTCACCGGGGAGCTGTTTTTT,CASMALGAGVTGELFF
TRBV9,-,TRBJ1-2,-,TGTGCCAGCAGCTCGCCTACTCGTGGCTACACCTTC,CASSSPTRGYTF
TRBV30,-,TRBJ1-5,-,TGTGCCTGGAGTGTAGTTGCGGGGAATCAGCCCCAGCATTTT,CAWSVVAGNQPQHF
TRBV5-6,few,TRBJ2-3,TRBD2,TGTGCCAGCAGCCCAGGACTAGCGGGCACCACAGATACGCAGTATTTT,CASSPGLAGTTDTQYF
TRBV9,-,TRBJ1-4,-,TGTGCCAGCAGCGTAGAGGGACGGAGCCTCGAAAAACTGTTTTTT,CASSVEGRSLEKLFF
TRBV30,-,TRBJ1-1,-,TGTGCCTGGAGGGAAGGGACGAACACTGAAGCTTTCTTT,CAWREGTNTEAFF
TRBV12-5,-,TRBJ2-7,-,TGTGCTAGTGCCCAAACCAACAGCTACGAGCAGTACTTC,CASAQTNSYEQYF
TRBV19,-,TRBJ2-7,-,TGTGCCAGTAGTATTTCCGAGCCCTACGAGCAGTACTTC,CASSISEPYEQYF